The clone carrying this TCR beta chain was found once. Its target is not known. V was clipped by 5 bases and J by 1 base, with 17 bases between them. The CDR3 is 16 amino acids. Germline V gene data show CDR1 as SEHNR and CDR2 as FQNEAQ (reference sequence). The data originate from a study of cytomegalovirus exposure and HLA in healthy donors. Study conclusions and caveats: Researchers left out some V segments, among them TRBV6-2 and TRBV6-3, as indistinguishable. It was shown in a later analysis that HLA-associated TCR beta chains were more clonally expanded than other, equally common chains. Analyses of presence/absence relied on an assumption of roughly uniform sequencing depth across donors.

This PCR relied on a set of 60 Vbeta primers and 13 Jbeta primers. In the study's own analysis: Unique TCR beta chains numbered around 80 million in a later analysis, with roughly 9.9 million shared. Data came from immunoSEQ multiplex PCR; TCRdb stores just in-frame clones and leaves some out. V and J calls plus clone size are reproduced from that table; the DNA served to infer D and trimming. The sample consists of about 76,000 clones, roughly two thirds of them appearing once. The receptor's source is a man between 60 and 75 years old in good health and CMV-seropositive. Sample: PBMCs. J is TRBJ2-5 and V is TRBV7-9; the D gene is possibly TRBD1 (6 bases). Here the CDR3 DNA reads TGTGCCAGCAGCACCCCCCGGGACAAAATCCAAGAGACCCAGTACTTC. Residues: CASSTPRDKIQETQYF.